The 3 T cell receptor beta chains listed next were all sequenced from one sample in a study of T cells in localized non-small cell lung cancer. The table came from immunoSEQ multiplex PCR; TCRdb's copy has only in-frame clones and leaves some out. The sample has fewer than 3,000 clones; 30% to 45% are singletons. The material was lung tumor tissue, obtained before any cancer treatment. The origin of the receptors is a male donor aged 60 or over with stage II squamous cell lung carcinoma.

This clone was counted between two and nine times. V gene TRBV9 combines with J gene TRBJ1-1, with D unclear. Between the trimmed V and J ends, which lost 4 bases and 0 bases, there was a span of 7 bases. The CDR3 consists of 13 residues. Germline loops: CDR1 SGDLS, CDR2 YYNGEE. The CDR3 sequence is CASSPGMNTEAFF. The CDR3 nucleotides are TGTGCCAGCAGCCCGGGGATGAACACTGAAGCTTTCTTT.

V usage is TRBV6-8 and J usage is TRBJ2-2; the D gene could be TRBD1 or TRBD2 (5 bases each). Germline assignment: CDR1 MNHGY and CDR2 SAAAGT. Trimming cost V 6 bases and J 4 bases, with 15 bases left between them. The CDR3 is 15 amino acids. The CDR3 is CASSPEGAGTGELFF. The DNA for the CDR3 is TGTGCCAGCAGCCCAGAAGGGGCGGGCACCGGGGAGCTGTTTTTT.

The rearrangement uses TRBV19 and TRBJ1-2, with D tentatively TRBD1 (6 bases). V lost 7 bases and J lost 4, with 16 bases in between. CDR1 is LNHDA, CDR2 SQIVND, per germline (reference sequence). This CDR3 is 14 amino acids long. CDR3 sequence (DNA): TGTGCCAGTACAGATCAAACAGGGCGCTATGGCTACACCTTC. Residues: CASTDQTGRYGYTF. Full variable domain (outside the CDR3, taken from reference TRBV19 and TRBJ1-2): DGGITQSPKYLFRKEGQNVTLSCEQNLNHDAMYWYRQDPGQGLRLIYYSQIVNDFQKGDIAEGYSVSREKKESFPLTVTSAQKNPTAFYLCASTDQTGRYGYTFGSGTRLTVV.